This entry features one T cell receptor beta chain sequence. What it binds is unknown. The entry originates in a study of cytomegalovirus exposure and HLA in healthy donors. Study-level information: Within an early data release were about 85 million unique TCRs drawn from HLA-typed donors.

Study conclusions and caveats: Based on reports, TCR beta sequences accurately predicted HLA-A and HLA-B alleles for most subjects. Listed as cytomegalovirus-associated were 150 to 200 TCR beta chains.

The CDR3 extends over 15 amino acids. V was clipped by 2 bases and J by 12 bases; unmatched bases: 9. Germline V gene sequence: CDR1 SEHNR, CDR2 FQNEAQ (reference sequence). The PCR was carried out with 60 Vbeta primers and 13 Jbeta primers. Authors' analysis steps: In a later analysis, the count reached tens of millions of unique TCR beta chains, with about 10 million shared. Here immunoSEQ multiplex PCR was the method, and the copy in TCRdb shows in-frame clones only, minus some. V and J calls and clone size are copied from that table; D and trimming were computed from the DNA. Of about 180,000 clones listed, roughly 75% are singletons.

Sample: PBMCs. The receptor's source is a woman aged 25-40 years in good health and CMV-seronegative. The chain is built from TRBV7-9 and TRBJ1-6; 8 bases are shared with TRBD1. DNA for the CDR3: TGTGCCAGCAGCTTACACGGGACAGGTGTTTTACCCCTCCACTTT. This translates into CASSLHGTGVLPLHF.